The 31 T cell receptor beta chains reported below all come from one sample, sequenced in a study of identical twins. Using its own MiXCR run on the 5' RACE reads, TCRdb lists one record per CDR3 protein. The data hold 350,000 to 450,000 distinct CDR3 sequences, with 18% observed a single time. Sample: naive T cells sorted from blood. These receptors all come from a man between 45 and 60 years old in good health.

Only a few counts were recorded for this clonotype. This chain uses TRBV28 with TRBJ2-1, with 10 bases aligning to TRBD2. CDR3 length: 17 amino acids. Germline CDR1 is MDHEN and CDR2 is SYDVKM. J was trimmed by 8 bases and V by 6 bases; bases with no gene match: 16. The CDR3 coding sequence is TGTGCCAGCAGCCTGACCCAGACTAGCGGGTTAGCGGATGAGCAGTTCTTC. It encodes CASSLTQTSGLADEQFF. The full variable domain, completed using reference TRBV28 and TRBJ2-1, is DVKVTQSSRYLVKRTGEKVFLECVQDMDHENMFWYRQDPGLGLRLIYFSYDVKMKEKGDIPEGYSVSREKKERFSLILESASTNQTSMYLCASSLTQTSGLADEQFFGPGTRLTVL.

The CDR3 reads CSAPPGANYGYTF. The CDR3, as DNA: TGCAGTGCTCCTCCGGGGGCTAACTATGGCTACACCTTC. The rearrangement joins TRBV20-1 to TRBJ1-2; D perhaps matches TRBD1 (5 bases). V was trimmed by 5 bases and J by 0 bases, leaving 10 bases between them. Germline V gene data show CDR1 as DFQATT and CDR2 as SNEGSKA (reference sequence). The CDR3 is made up of 13 amino acids.

There are many counts of this clonotype. The V call is TRBV12-3 or TRBV12-4, the J call TRBJ2-7, with D perhaps TRBD1 (5 bases). V gave up 3 bases and J gave up 0 bases, with 12 bases separating them. This CDR3 contains 15 residues. The CDR3 sequence: CASSFGRVLSYEQYF. The CDR3 DNA is TGTGCCAGCAGTTTTGGCAGGGTCCTCTCCTACGAGCAGTACTTC.

In its sample, this clonotype was seen a few times. This rearrangement joins TRBV5-1 to TRBJ2-3, with D unresolved. CDR1 and CDR2 (germline): SGHRS, YFSETQ. The CDR3 totals 15 residues. In DNA form, the CDR3 reads TGCGCAGTGCGAAGGCTCCCAACTAGCACAGATACGCAGTATTTT. This codes for CAVRRLPTSTDTQYF.

The V call is TRBV7-6, the J call TRBJ2-3; unclear D gene. Per germline, CDR1 SGHVS and CDR2 FNYEAQ. V was cut by 1 base and J by 6 bases, with 14 bases left in between. This CDR3 spans 15 amino acids. The CDR3 DNA is TGTGCCAGCAGCTTAGGTTTCAGCATGGCGGATACGCAGTATTTT. It translates to CASSLGFSMADTQYF.

This clonotype was counted many times. CDR3 region: CAALPTSGISYNEQFF. DNA for the CDR3: TGTGCCGCCCTCCCTACTAGCGGGATATCCTACAATGAGCAGTTCTTC. This chain connects TRBV10-3 to TRBJ2-1, with 10 nucleotides matching TRBD2. Germline V gene data show CDR1 as ENHRY and CDR2 as SYGVKD. The CDR3 runs 16 residues. V was pared by 11 bases and J by 1 base, with 11 bases of the junction left unmatched.

The chain uses TRBV5-6 and TRBJ2-2; D remains unclear. Germline V gives CDR1 SGHDT, CDR2 YYEEEE. The CDR3 is 18 residues long. V gave up 0 bases and J gave up 4 bases, with 19 bases separating them. The CDR3, as DNA: TGTGCCAGCAGCTTGGACTCCCTGGACGCCTTATTCACCGGGGAGCTGTTTTTT. Protein product: CASSLDSLDALFTGELFF. Full variable domain (rest looked up from reference TRBV5-6 and TRBJ2-2): DAGVTQSPTHLIKTRGQQVTLRCSPKSGHDTVSWYQQALGQGPQFIFQYYEEEERQRGNFPDRFSGHQFPNYSSELNVNALLLGDSALYLCASSLDSLDALFTGELFFGEGSRLTVL.

This clonotype was counted at least ten times. V and J are TRBV7-9 and TRBJ2-5, with D maybe TRBD2 (5 bases). The CDR3 has 15 residues. From germline, CDR1 is SEHNR and CDR2 FQNEAQ (reference sequence). V was trimmed by 5 bases and J by 1 base, leaving 14 bases between them. The CDR3 here is CASSRERAVQETQYF. The CDR3 region has the DNA TGTGCCAGCAGCCGCGAGAGGGCAGTCCAAGAGACCCAGTACTTC.

The V and J genes are TRBV7-9 and TRBJ2-1, with 9 bases fitting TRBD1. V trimming: 1 base; J trimming: 7 bases; junction bases outside the gene matches: 5. Germline lookup yields CDR1 SEHNR and CDR2 FQNEAQ (reference sequence). CDR3 length equals 15 residues. The CDR3 reads CASSLDDRGRNEQFF. In DNA form, the CDR3 reads TGTGCCAGCAGCTTAGATGACAGGGGGAGGAATGAGCAGTTCTTC. The full variable domain, rest sourced from reference TRBV7-9 and TRBJ2-1, is DTGVSQNPRHKITKRGQNVTFRCDPISEHNRLYWYRQTLGQGPEFLTYFQNEAQLEKSRLLSDRFSAERPKGSFSTLEIQRTEQGDSAMYLCASSLDDRGRNEQFFGPGTRLTVL.

This clonotype was picked up many times. The chain employs TRBV10-3 and TRBJ2-2; D gene ambiguous. The CDR3 is 14 amino acids. V lost 6 bases and J lost 0, with 8 bases in between. The germline V gene has CDR1 ENHRY and CDR2 SYGVKD. The DNA for the CDR3 is TGTGCCATCAGAAACAACGCGAACACCGGGGAGCTGTTTTTT. This sequence encodes CAIRNNANTGELFF.

This clonotype has more than one count but fewer than ten. The chain links TRBV4-2 to TRBJ2-7, with D perhaps TRBD1 or TRBD2 (6 bases each). The V end lost 0 bases, the J end lost 3 bases, and 12 bases lay between the germline ends. Germline assignment: CDR1 LGHNA and CDR2 YNFKEQ. This CDR3 is 15 amino acids long. The CDR3 is CASSQEEGGIYEQYF. CDR3 bases: TGTGCCAGCAGCCAAGAGGAGGGGGGTATCTACGAGCAGTACTTC.

Concerning this clonotype: A read error may be the cause here, since a much bigger clone is one base away. This chain connects TRBV12-3 or TRBV12-4 to TRBJ2-2; TRBD1 agrees at 8 bases. Trimming at V came to 4 bases and at J to 6 bases, leaving 1 base not matched to a gene. The CDR3 contains 13 residues. The CDR3 is CASSYRGAGELFF. CDR3 coding DNA: TGTGCCAGCAGTTACAGGGGGGCCGGGGAGCTGTTTTTT.

In this sample, this clonotype turned up many times. The V and J genes are TRBV7-9 and TRBJ1-2, with D tentatively TRBD1 (5 bases). V lost 6 bases and J lost 4, with 18 bases in between. Germline CDR1 reads SEHNR; CDR2 reads FQNEAQ (reference sequence). CDR3 size: 15 residues. CDR3 bases: TGTGCCAGCAGTCCAACCCCAGGGATGGGCTATGGCTACACCTTC. This encodes CASSPTPGMGYGYTF.

This clonotype was found many times. This chain links TRBV18 with TRBJ2-5; D might be TRBD1 (5 bases). This CDR3 region has 14 residues. The V and J ends lost 8 bases and 2 bases respectively, with 15 bases between them. Germline-derived CDR1 and CDR2 are KGHSH and LQKENI. CDR3 in DNA: TGTGCCAGCAGCCCCAGGACATCGCAAGAGACCCAGTACTTC. Translating it yields CASSPRTSQETQYF.

This clonotype has more than one count but fewer than ten. The chain is built from TRBV6-1 and TRBJ2-5; possibly TRBD2 for D (6 bases). The V end was cut by 4 bases, the J end by 1 base, with 10 bases between. Germline CDR1 reads MNHNS; CDR2 reads SASEGT. The length of the CDR3 is 14 residues. CDR3 residues: CASSGRDGQETQYF. The CDR3 bases are TGTGCCAGCAGTGGGAGGGACGGCCAAGAGACCCAGTACTTC.

The chain couples TRBV27 to TRBJ2-3; 9 bases match TRBD1. The CDR3 is 13 amino acids. The germline V gene encodes CDR1 MNHEY and CDR2 SMNVEV (reference sequence). V gave up 7 bases and J gave up 5 bases; unmatched junction bases: 4. CDR3 sequence: CASKDRGGDTQYF. The DNA of the CDR3 is TGTGCCAGCAAAGACAGGGGGGGAGATACGCAGTATTTT.

The chain combines TRBV12-3 or TRBV12-4 with TRBJ2-7, with 7 bases fitting TRBD1. The CDR3 covers 15 residues. Germline trimming cut 2 bases from V and 3 bases from J; bases unmatched to any gene: 7. The CDR3 DNA is TGTGCCAGCAGTTTAAGGGACAGCCTAAACTACGAGCAGTACTTC. This codes for CASSLRDSLNYEQYF.

This clonotype was recorded a few times. The chain employs TRBV20-1 and TRBJ2-7, with 7 nucleotides matching TRBD1. Germline V CDR1 and CDR2: DFQATT, SNEGSKA (reference sequence). This CDR3 has 15 amino acids. With 0 bases clipped from V and 7 bases from J, the junction kept 12 bases outside the gene matches. This CDR3 is CSAREPPGTAAEQYF. CDR3 nucleotide sequence: TGCAGTGCTAGAGAGCCGCCAGGGACAGCAGCGGAGCAGTACTTC.

This clonotype was seen a few times. The rearrangement links TRBV4-2 to TRBJ2-1; 9 bases align to TRBD2. The CDR3 sequence is 13 residues long. Trimming at V came to 1 base and at J to 12 bases, leaving 4 bases not matched to a gene. CDR1 and CDR2 from the germline V gene are LGHNA and YNFKEQ. For the CDR3, the DNA is TGTGCCAGCAGCCAAGTTCTAGCGGGATGGCAGTTCTTC. Amino acids: CASSQVLAGWQFF.

Ten or more counts support this clonotype. This chain joins TRBV11-2 and TRBJ1-6; D is ambiguous. The CDR3 consists of 18 residues. Germline values: CDR1 SGHAT, CDR2 FQNNGV. V was shortened by 1 base and J by 0 bases, with 13 bases between the two germline ends. Here the CDR3 DNA reads TGTGCCAGCAGCTTAGGGTTGAGGATGAGCTCCTATAATTCACCCCTCCACTTT. This encodes CASSLGLRMSSYNSPLHF. Complete variable domain (other parts from reference TRBV11-2 and TRBJ1-6): EAGVAQSPRYKIIEKRQSVAFWCNPISGHATLYWYQQILGQGPKLLIQFQNNGVVDDSQLPKDRFSAERLKGVDSTLKIQPAKLEDSAVYLCASSLGLRMSSYNSPLHFGNGTRLTVT.

This clonotype was seen at least ten times. The chain carries TRBV20-1 and TRBJ2-1; D possibly corresponds to TRBD2 (5 bases). The CDR3 is made up of 15 amino acids. Trimming stripped 6 bases from V and 5 bases from J, with 20 bases between. CDR1 is DFQATT and CDR2 is SNEGSKA in the germline V gene (reference sequence). DNA for the CDR3: TGCAGTGCCAACCCACTAGGTAGAATCCACAATGAGCAGTTCTTC. It encodes CSANPLGRIHNEQFF.

This clonotype was found a few times. This chain uses TRBV3-1 with TRBJ2-2, with 8 bases matching TRBD1. CDR3 size: 16 residues. CDR1 and CDR2 from the germline V gene are LGHDT and YNNKEL (reference sequence). V was clipped by 4 bases and J by 2 bases; unmatched bases: 6. CDR3 nucleotide sequence: TGTGCCAGCAGCCGCCCGACAGGGGCTAACACCGGGGAGCTGTTTTTT. Translation: CASSRPTGANTGELFF.

The gene calls are TRBV12-3 or TRBV12-4 and TRBJ2-2, with a tentative D call TRBD1 (6 bases). The CDR3 sequence is 12 residues long. The DNA for the CDR3 is TGTGCAGGAGAGGGGGTCACCGGGGAGCTGTTTTTT. It specifies CAGEGVTGELFF.

This clonotype came up a few times. The DNA of the CDR3 is TGTGCCAGCAGCCCGGGGCGAAGGGAGACCCAGTACTTC. This sequence encodes CASSPGRRETQYF. The V call is TRBV7-2, the J call TRBJ2-5; the D gene could be TRBD1 or TRBD2 (5 bases each). CDR3 length equals 13 residues. Germline V CDR1 and CDR2: SGHTA, FQGNSA. The ends were cut back, 5 bases at V and 5 bases at J, with 12 bases in the middle.

This clonotype was observed at least ten times. The rearrangement uses TRBV6-5 and TRBJ1-1; D uncertain. Deletions cut 2 bases from V and 6 bases from J, with 10 bases between. CDR1 and CDR2 (germline): MNHEY, SVGAGI. The CDR3 is made up of 13 amino acids. The CDR3 nucleotides read TGTGCCAGCAGTTACCCCCCTCCCTCTGAAGCTTTCTTT. Protein product: CASSYPPPSEAFF.

This clonotype was seen ten or more times. This chain joins TRBV6-2 or TRBV6-3 and TRBJ2-5; D could derive from TRBD1 or TRBD2 (5 bases each). V lost 6 bases and J lost 2, with 13 bases in between. The CDR3 has 14 residues. Germline V gene data show CDR1 as MNHEY and CDR2 as SVGEGT. The CDR3 DNA reads as TGTGCCAGCAGGGGGGTTATCGGACAAGAGACCCAGTACTTC. This gives the protein CASRGVIGQETQYF.

The CDR3 DNA sequence: TGTGCCAGCAGTTACCCCCTTGGAGGGAGCGCCGGGGAGCTGTTTTTT. This sequence encodes CASSYPLGGSAGELFF. The V call is TRBV6-2 or TRBV6-3, the J call TRBJ2-2; the D gene is possibly TRBD2 (6 bases). CDR3 length: 16 amino acids. V dropped 2 bases and J dropped 6 bases, with 16 bases sitting between them. Germline V lookup: CDR1 MNHEY, CDR2 SVGEGT.

The rearrangement joins TRBV2 to TRBJ1-5, with a tentative D call TRBD1 (5 bases). Germline CDR1 is SNHLY and CDR2 is FYNNEI. CDR3 length equals 14 residues. Trimming cost V 6 bases and J 3 bases, with 12 bases left between them. Written as DNA, the CDR3 is TGTGCCAGCAGAGCCCCAGGGAACAATCAGCCCCAGCATTTT. This codes for CASRAPGNNQPQHF.

This clonotype was picked up a small number of times. V usage is TRBV5-1 and J usage is TRBJ2-1; D is possibly TRBD2 (6 bases). Deletions cut 5 bases from V and 2 bases from J, with 14 bases between. The CDR3 has 15 residues. The V gene's germline CDR1 is SGHRS and CDR2 YFSETQ. This CDR3 is CASRIGSVPYNEQFF. As DNA, the CDR3 is TGCGCCAGCAGGATCGGGAGCGTCCCCTACAATGAGCAGTTCTTC.

This clonotype was counted ten times or more. The genes are TRBV4-1 and TRBJ2-3, with 10 nucleotides matching TRBD2. Germline lookup yields CDR1 MGHRA and CDR2 YSYEKL. V was clipped by 1 base and J by 0 bases; unmatched bases: 7. The CDR3 totals 18 residues. The CDR3, as DNA: TGCGCCAGCAGCCAAGCACTAGCGGGGACCCTTAGCACAGATACGCAGTATTTT. Its translation is CASSQALAGTLSTDTQYF.

This clonotype was seen only a few times. The gene calls are TRBV6-1 and TRBJ2-7; TRBD2 might be the D (5 bases). The germline gives CDR1 MNHNS, CDR2 SASEGT. This CDR3 has 14 residues. With 6 bases removed from V and 5 bases from J, the gap between germline ends came to 17 bases. CDR3 sequence: CASRAHGSANEQYF. CDR3 bases: TGTGCCAGCAGGGCTCACGGTAGCGCGAACGAGCAGTACTTC.